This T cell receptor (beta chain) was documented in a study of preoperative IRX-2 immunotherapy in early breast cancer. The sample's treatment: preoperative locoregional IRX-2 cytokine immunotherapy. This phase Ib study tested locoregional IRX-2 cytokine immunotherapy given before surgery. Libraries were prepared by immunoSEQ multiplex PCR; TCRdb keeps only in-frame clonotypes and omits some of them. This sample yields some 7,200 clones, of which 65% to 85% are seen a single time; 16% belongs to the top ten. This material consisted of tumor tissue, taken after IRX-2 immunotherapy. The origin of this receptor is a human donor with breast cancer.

DNA of the CDR3: TGTGCCAGCAGCCACGCAGGTAGCCCGAGCTCACCCCTCCACTTT. Translated, it gives CASSHAGSPSSPLHF. The chain carries TRBV11-3 and TRBJ1-6, with no clear D. V was pared by 5 bases and J by 10 bases, with 18 bases between. The CDR3 is 15 amino acids. The V gene's germline CDR1 is SGHNT and CDR2 YENEEA. The full variable domain, with the rest looked up from reference TRBV11-3 and TRBJ1-6, is EAGVVQSPRYKIIEKKQPVAFWCNPISGHNTLYWYLQNLGQGPELLIRYENEEAVDDSQLPKDRFSAERLKGVDSTLKIQPAELGDSAVYLCASSHAGSPSSPLHFGNGTRLTVT.